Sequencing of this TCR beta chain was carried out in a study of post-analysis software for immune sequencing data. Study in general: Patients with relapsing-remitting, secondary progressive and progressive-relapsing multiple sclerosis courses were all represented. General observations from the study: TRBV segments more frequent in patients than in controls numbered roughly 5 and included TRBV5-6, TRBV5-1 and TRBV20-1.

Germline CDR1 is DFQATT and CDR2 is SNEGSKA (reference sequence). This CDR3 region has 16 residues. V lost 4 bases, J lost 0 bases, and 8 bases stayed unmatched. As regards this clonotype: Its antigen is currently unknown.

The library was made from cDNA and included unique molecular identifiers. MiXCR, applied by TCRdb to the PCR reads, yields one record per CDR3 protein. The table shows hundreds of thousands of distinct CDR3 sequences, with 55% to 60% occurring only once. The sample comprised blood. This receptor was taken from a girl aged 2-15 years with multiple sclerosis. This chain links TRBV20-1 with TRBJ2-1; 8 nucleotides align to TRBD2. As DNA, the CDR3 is TGCAGTGCTAACCCCGGGGGGGGGCCCTCCTACAATGAGCAGTTCTTC. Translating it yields CSANPGGGPSYNEQFF.